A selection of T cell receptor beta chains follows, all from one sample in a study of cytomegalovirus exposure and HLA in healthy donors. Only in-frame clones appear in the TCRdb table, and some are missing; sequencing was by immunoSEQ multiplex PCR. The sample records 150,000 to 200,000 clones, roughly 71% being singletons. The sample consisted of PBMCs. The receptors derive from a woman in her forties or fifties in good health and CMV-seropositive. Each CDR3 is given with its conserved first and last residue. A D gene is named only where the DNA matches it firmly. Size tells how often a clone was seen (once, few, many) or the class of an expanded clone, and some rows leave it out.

CDR3 protein: CASSVGGKGELFF
CDR3 DNA: TGTGCCAGCAGCGTAGGAGGGAAAGGAGAGCTGTTTTTT
clone size: once
V gene: TRBV9
CDR3 length: 13
J gene: TRBJ2-2
D gene: .

CDR3 protein: CTSSQGSIGKLFF
CDR3 DNA: TGTACCAGCAGTCAGGGGTCTATCGGAAAACTGTTTTTT
clone size: .
V gene: TRBV2
CDR3 length: 13
J gene: TRBJ1-4
D gene: .

CDR3 protein: CASSALTDRGRYYGYTF
CDR3 DNA: TGTGCCAGCAGCGCCTTAACAGACAGGGGGCGTTACTATGGCTACACCTTC
clone size: .
V gene: TRBV2
CDR3 length: 17
J gene: TRBJ1-2
D gene: TRBD1

CDR3 protein: CASSGRATQETQYF
CDR3 DNA: TGCGCCAGCAGCGGCAGGGCCACCCAAGAGACCCAGTACTTC
clone size: .
V gene: TRBV5-1
CDR3 length: 14
J gene: TRBJ2-5
D gene: .

CDR3 protein: CASSAPGQGGTEAFF
CDR3 DNA: TGTGCCAGCAGTGCCCCGGGACAGGGAGGGACTGAAGCTTTCTTT
clone size: once
V gene: TRBV6-1
CDR3 length: 15
J gene: TRBJ1-1
D gene: TRBD1

CDR3 protein: CASSQYGQDEKLFF
CDR3 DNA: TGCGCCAGCAGCCAATACGGACAGGATGAAAAACTGTTTTTT
clone size: .
V gene: TRBV4-1
CDR3 length: 14
J gene: TRBJ1-4
D gene: TRBD1

CDR3 protein: CASSLGSTGTQYF
CDR3 DNA: TGTGCCAGCAGCTTAGGGAGTACGGGGACCCAGTACTTC
clone size: .
V gene: TRBV7-3
CDR3 length: 13
J gene: TRBJ2-5
D gene: .

CDR3 protein: CASSESGGSYEQYF
CDR3 DNA: TGTGCCAGCAGTGAATCTGGGGGGTCCTACGAGCAGTACTTC
clone size: .
V gene: TRBV25-1
CDR3 length: 14
J gene: TRBJ2-7
D gene: .

CDR3 protein: CASSYLMSSYNSPLHF
CDR3 DNA: TGTGCCAGCAGTTACCTGATGAGCTCCTATAATTCACCCCTCCACTTT
clone size: few
V gene: TRBV6-6
CDR3 length: 16
J gene: TRBJ1-6
D gene: .

CDR3 protein: CASSTGTSAYEQYF
CDR3 DNA: TGTGCCAGCTCAACCGGGACTAGCGCCTACGAGCAGTACTTC
clone size: once
V gene: TRBV6-5
CDR3 length: 14
J gene: TRBJ2-7
D gene: TRBD2

CDR3 protein: CASSPDWNYGYTF
CDR3 DNA: TGTGCCAGCAGCCCGGACTGGAACTATGGCTACACCTTC
clone size: .
V gene: TRBV27
CDR3 length: 13
J gene: TRBJ1-2
D gene: .

CDR3 protein: CASSYSFSGGSDEQFF
CDR3 DNA: TGTGCCAGCAGTTACTCGTTCAGCGGGGGTTCCGATGAGCAGTTCTTC
clone size: .
V gene: TRBV6-6
CDR3 length: 16
J gene: TRBJ2-1
D gene: TRBD2

CDR3 protein: CASRDIHGYTF
CDR3 DNA: TGTGCCTCCCGGGACATCCATGGCTACACCTTC
clone size: .
V gene: TRBV9
CDR3 length: 11
J gene: TRBJ1-2
D gene: .

CDR3 protein: CASSPSTRGGNTEAFF
CDR3 DNA: TGTGCCAGCAGCCCATCGACGAGGGGAGGAAACACTGAAGCTTTCTTT
clone size: .
V gene: TRBV7-2
CDR3 length: 16
J gene: TRBJ1-1
D gene: .

CDR3 protein: CASSGSDTIYF
CDR3 DNA: TGTGCCAGCAGCGGGTCAGACACCATATATTTT
clone size: .
V gene: TRBV9
CDR3 length: 11
J gene: TRBJ1-3
D gene: .

CDR3 protein: CASSSDSGTGTSPLHF
CDR3 DNA: TGTGCCAGCAGCTCAGACTCCGGGACAGGGACTTCACCCCTCCACTTT
clone size: .
V gene: TRBV7-9
CDR3 length: 16
J gene: TRBJ1-6
D gene: TRBD1

CDR3 protein: CASSQDRLGFYEQYF
CDR3 DNA: TGCGCCAGCAGCCAAGATCGACTGGGTTTCTACGAGCAGTACTTC
clone size: .
V gene: TRBV4-1
CDR3 length: 15
J gene: TRBJ2-7
D gene: .

CDR3 protein: CASSAMGGGAGEKLFF
CDR3 DNA: TGTGCCAGCAGCGCCATGGGTGGCGGGGCCGGAGAAAAACTGTTTTTT
clone size: few
V gene: TRBV9
CDR3 length: 16
J gene: TRBJ1-4
D gene: .

CDR3 protein: CASSSHSVTSSGNTIYF
CDR3 DNA: TGTGCCAGCAGCTCCCATAGTGTGACATCTTCTGGAAACACCATATATTTT
clone size: .
V gene: TRBV7-6
CDR3 length: 17
J gene: TRBJ1-3
D gene: .

CDR3 protein: CASSEAGQGYSPLHF
CDR3 DNA: TGTGCCAGCAGTGAAGCGGGACAGGGTTATTCACCCCTCCACTTT
clone size: few
V gene: TRBV6-1
CDR3 length: 15
J gene: TRBJ1-6
D gene: TRBD1

CDR3 protein: CASSEALGQAGPQHF
CDR3 DNA: TGTGCCAGCAGTGAAGCCTTGGGACAGGCTGGTCCCCAGCATTTT
clone size: .
V gene: TRBV2
CDR3 length: 15
J gene: TRBJ1-5
D gene: TRBD1

CDR3 protein: CASSRSGGGGNTGELFF
CDR3 DNA: TGCGCCAGCAGCCGAAGCGGGGGCGGGGGGAACACCGGGGAGCTGTTTTTT
clone size: .
V gene: TRBV4-1
CDR3 length: 17
J gene: TRBJ2-2
D gene: TRBD2

CDR3 protein: CASSQGRGLAGVETQYF
CDR3 DNA: TGTGCCAGCAGCCAGGGGAGGGGGTTAGCGGGGGTAGAGACCCAGTACTTC
clone size: .
V gene: TRBV4-2
CDR3 length: 17
J gene: TRBJ2-5
D gene: TRBD2

CDR3 protein: CASSLELQGAGCSAFF
CDR3 DNA: TGCGCCAGCAGCTTGGAATTACAGGGGGCAGGATGCAGTGCTTTCTTT
clone size: .
V gene: TRBV5-1
CDR3 length: 16
J gene: TRBJ1-1
D gene: TRBD1

CDR3 protein: CASSRDRVIVTF
CDR3 DNA: TGTGCCAGCAGCCGGGACAGGGTAATCGTCACCTTC
clone size: .
V gene: TRBV11-2
CDR3 length: 12
J gene: TRBJ1-2
D gene: TRBD1

CDR3 protein: CASAQGQGNIQYF
CDR3 DNA: TGTGCCAGTGCCCAGGGACAGGGCAACATTCAGTACTTC
clone size: few
V gene: TRBV9
CDR3 length: 13
J gene: TRBJ2-4
D gene: TRBD1

CDR3 protein: CASSISQPQHF
CDR3 DNA: TGTGCCAGCAGTATCTCCCAGCCCCAGCATTTT
clone size: .
V gene: TRBV2
CDR3 length: 11
J gene: TRBJ1-5
D gene: .

CDR3 protein: CASSYSSTRNTEAFF
CDR3 DNA: TGCGCCAGCAGCTACTCATCGACAAGAAACACTGAAGCTTTCTTT
clone size: .
V gene: TRBV5-1
CDR3 length: 15
J gene: TRBJ1-1
D gene: .

CDR3 protein: CASSPAWDSGSYEQYF
CDR3 DNA: TGCGCCAGCAGCCCGGCGTGGGACAGTGGATCATACGAGCAGTACTTC
clone size: .
V gene: TRBV4-1
CDR3 length: 16
J gene: TRBJ2-7
D gene: TRBD1

CDR3 protein: CASSQDPTQDRFQGYTF
CDR3 DNA: TGCGCCAGCAGCCAAGATCCTACCCAGGACAGATTCCAAGGCTACACCTTC
clone size: .
V gene: TRBV4-1
CDR3 length: 17
J gene: TRBJ1-2
D gene: .

CDR3 protein: CASSQPGDPTTYEQYF
CDR3 DNA: TGCGCCAGCAGCCAGCCCGGCGACCCCACTACCTACGAGCAGTACTTC
clone size: .
V gene: TRBV4-1
CDR3 length: 16
J gene: TRBJ2-7
D gene: .

CDR3 protein: CASSLSSSPNYGYTF
CDR3 DNA: TGTGCCAGCAGTTTATCTTCTTCTCCGAACTATGGCTACACCTTC
clone size: .
V gene: TRBV27
CDR3 length: 15
J gene: TRBJ1-2
D gene: .

CDR3 protein: CASSELDYSNQPQHF
CDR3 DNA: TGTGCCAGCAGTGAGCTAGATTATAGCAATCAGCCCCAGCATTTT
clone size: .
V gene: TRBV6-1
CDR3 length: 15
J gene: TRBJ1-5
D gene: .

CDR3 protein: CAGSGQGPRNEQFF
CDR3 DNA: TGTGCCGGTTCGGGACAGGGTCCTCGGAATGAGCAGTTCTTC
clone size: .
V gene: TRBV7-9
CDR3 length: 14
J gene: TRBJ2-1
D gene: TRBD1

CDR3 protein: CASKGQNYGYTF
CDR3 DNA: TGTGCCAGCAAGGGGCAGAACTATGGCTACACCTTC
clone size: .
V gene: TRBV28
CDR3 length: 12
J gene: TRBJ1-2
D gene: .

CDR3 protein: CASSLGVGQPQHF
CDR3 DNA: TGTGCCAGCAGCCTCGGGGTCGGTCAGCCCCAGCATTTT
clone size: .
V gene: TRBV7-6
CDR3 length: 13
J gene: TRBJ1-5
D gene: .

CDR3 protein: CASSQGLPVIETQYF
CDR3 DNA: TGCGCCAGCAGCCAAGGACTCCCAGTAATAGAGACCCAGTACTTC
clone size: few
V gene: TRBV4-1
CDR3 length: 15
J gene: TRBJ2-5
D gene: .

CDR3 protein: CASSRLLAENEQFF
CDR3 DNA: TGCGCCAGCAGCCGGTTACTAGCAGAGAATGAGCAGTTCTTC
clone size: .
V gene: TRBV5-1
CDR3 length: 14
J gene: TRBJ2-1
D gene: .

CDR3 protein: CASSSYPRSEAFF
CDR3 DNA: TGTGCCAGCAGCTCATATCCCAGATCTGAAGCTTTCTTT
clone size: .
V gene: TRBV11-3
CDR3 length: 13
J gene: TRBJ1-1
D gene: .

CDR3 protein: CASSLVPGGSDTQYF
CDR3 DNA: TGCGCCAGCAGCTTGGTCCCAGGGGGTTCAGATACGCAGTATTTT
clone size: .
V gene: TRBV5-1
CDR3 length: 15
J gene: TRBJ2-3
D gene: TRBD1

CDR3 protein: CASSVDPAETQYF
CDR3 DNA: TGTGCCAGCAGCGTAGATCCAGCGGAGACCCAGTACTTC
clone size: .
V gene: TRBV9
CDR3 length: 13
J gene: TRBJ2-5
D gene: .

CDR3 protein: CASSVTSGTGVTPLHF
CDR3 DNA: TGTGCCAGCAGCGTCACGTCCGGGACAGGGGTTACACCCCTCCACTTT
clone size: .
V gene: TRBV11-2
CDR3 length: 16
J gene: TRBJ1-6
D gene: TRBD1